This entry describes one T cell receptor (beta chain). This sample is drawn from a study of blood T cell repertoires in COVID-19. Study context: The samples span acute and convalescent COVID-19 from the United States, Italy and Spain. Nucleic acid was either cDNA or gDNA, and it came from T cells, B-cell-depleted T cells, or PBMCs.

V was trimmed by 5 bases and J by 5 bases, leaving 6 bases between them. Germline loops: CDR1 SEHNR, CDR2 FQNEAQ (reference sequence). The CDR3 length is 11 residues. During active infection, Seattle patients enrolled and were then monitored through disease. As originally analysed: Reference gene primers were amplified, and this amplification served to estimate nucleated cell counts. Generated by immunoSEQ multiplex PCR, the TCRdb table keeps only in-frame clones and is missing some. For V, J and clone size, that table is used; D and trimming come from the DNA. The sample has approximately 75,000 clones, roughly 84% seen once.

The source material was peripheral blood. The gene calls are TRBV7-9 and TRBJ2-5; D uncertain. The receptor comes from a man aged 30-40 years with COVID-19, enrolled during active disease. The CDR3 here is CASSPLETQYF. The CDR3, as DNA: TGTGCCAGCAGCCCGTTGGAGACCCAGTACTTC. Full variable domain (outside the CDR3, taken from reference TRBV7-9 and TRBJ2-5): DTGVSQNPRHKITKRGQNVTFRCDPISEHNRLYWYRQTLGQGPEFLTYFQNEAQLEKSRLLSDRFSAERPKGSFSTLEIQRTEQGDSAMYLCASSPLETQYFGPGTRLLVL.